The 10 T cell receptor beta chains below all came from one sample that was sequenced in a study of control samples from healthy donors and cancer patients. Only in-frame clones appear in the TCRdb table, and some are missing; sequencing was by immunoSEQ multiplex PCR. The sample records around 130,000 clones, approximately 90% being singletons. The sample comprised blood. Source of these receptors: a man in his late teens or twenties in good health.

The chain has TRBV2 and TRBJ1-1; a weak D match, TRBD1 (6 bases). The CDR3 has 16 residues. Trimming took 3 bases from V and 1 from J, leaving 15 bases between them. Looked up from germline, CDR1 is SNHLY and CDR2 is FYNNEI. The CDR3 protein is CASSDSSDRRNTEAFF. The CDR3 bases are TGTGCCAGCAGTGATTCCTCCGACAGGAGGAACACTGAAGCTTTCTTT.

The DNA for the CDR3 is TGTGCCACCAGTGGAAGCAGTAGAGAAGAGACCCAGTACTTC. Translating it yields CATSGSSREETQYF. This rearrangement joins TRBV24-1 to TRBJ2-5; D unclear. CDR1 is KGHDR, CDR2 SFDVKD, per germline. V was trimmed by 5 bases and J by 3 bases, leaving 12 bases between them. The CDR3 is 14 residues long.

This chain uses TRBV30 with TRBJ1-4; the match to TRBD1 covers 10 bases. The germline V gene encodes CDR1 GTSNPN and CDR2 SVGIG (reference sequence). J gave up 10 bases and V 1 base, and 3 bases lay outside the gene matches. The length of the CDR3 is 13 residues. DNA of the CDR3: TGTGCCTGGAGTGCCGGGACAGGGGTAAAACTGTTTTTT. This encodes CAWSAGTGVKLFF.

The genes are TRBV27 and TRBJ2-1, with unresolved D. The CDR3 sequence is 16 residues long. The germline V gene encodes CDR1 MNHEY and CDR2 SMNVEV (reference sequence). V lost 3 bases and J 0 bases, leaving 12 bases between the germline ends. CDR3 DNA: TGTGCCAGCAGTTTCTTAGACGGGCTCTCCTACAATGAGCAGTTCTTC. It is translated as CASSFLDGLSYNEQFF.

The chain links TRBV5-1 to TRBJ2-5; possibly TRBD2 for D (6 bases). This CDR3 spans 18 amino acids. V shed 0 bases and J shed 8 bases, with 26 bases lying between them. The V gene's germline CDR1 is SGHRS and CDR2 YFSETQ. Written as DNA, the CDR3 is TGCGCCAGCAGCTTGGAGGCGGGAAGAGGAGAGAAAAGGGAAACCCAGTACTTC. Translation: CASSLEAGRGEKRETQYF.

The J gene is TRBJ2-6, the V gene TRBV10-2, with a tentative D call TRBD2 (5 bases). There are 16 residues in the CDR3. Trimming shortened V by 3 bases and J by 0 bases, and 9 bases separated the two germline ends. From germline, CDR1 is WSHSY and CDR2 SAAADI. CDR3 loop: CASSDRGISGANVLTF. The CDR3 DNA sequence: TGCGCCAGCAGTGATCGGGGTATCTCTGGGGCCAACGTCCTGACTTTC.

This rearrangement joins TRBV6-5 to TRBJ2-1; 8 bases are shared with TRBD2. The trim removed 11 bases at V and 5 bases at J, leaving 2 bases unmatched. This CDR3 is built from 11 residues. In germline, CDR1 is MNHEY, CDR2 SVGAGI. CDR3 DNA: TGTGCCTGCGGGGGGAACAATGAGCAGTTCTTC. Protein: CACGGNNEQFF.

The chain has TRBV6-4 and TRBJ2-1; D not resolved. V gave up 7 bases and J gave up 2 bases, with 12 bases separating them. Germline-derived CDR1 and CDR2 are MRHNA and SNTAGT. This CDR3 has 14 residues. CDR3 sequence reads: CASIRARTYNEQFF. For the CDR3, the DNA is TGTGCCAGCATTAGGGCCCGGACCTACAATGAGCAGTTCTTC.

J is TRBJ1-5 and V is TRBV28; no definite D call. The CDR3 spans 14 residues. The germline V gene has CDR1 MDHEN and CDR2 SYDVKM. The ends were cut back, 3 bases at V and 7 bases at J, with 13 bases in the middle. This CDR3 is CASSLSAPEQPQHF. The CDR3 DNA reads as TGTGCCAGCAGTTTGAGCGCCCCGGAGCAGCCCCAGCATTTT.

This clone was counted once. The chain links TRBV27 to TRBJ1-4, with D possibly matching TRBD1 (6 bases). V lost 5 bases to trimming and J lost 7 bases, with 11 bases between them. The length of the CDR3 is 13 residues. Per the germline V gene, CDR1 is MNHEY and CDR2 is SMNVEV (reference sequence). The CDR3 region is CASSLQGSEKLFF. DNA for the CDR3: TGTGCCAGCAGTCTCCAGGGGAGTGAAAAACTGTTTTTT.